The rows below give T cell receptor beta chains drawn from one sample of a study of blood T cell repertoires in COVID-19. The repertoire was sequenced with immunoSEQ multiplex PCR; TCRdb's copy has only in-frame clones and lacks some. The sample yields 250,000 or so clones, 70% to 90% seen once. Sequencing input: PBMCs or T cells enriched from blood (not recorded which). The receptors shown here come from a man in his fifties who had been exposed to COVID-19. Both conserved end residues are part of each CDR3. The D gene is left open where the match is weak. Size values are once, few and many counts, or a class for expanded clones, and some rows have none.

TRBD1,TRBJ1-5,few,TRBV5-1,CASSRGTGPWEPQHF,TGCGCCAGCAGCCGTGGGACAGGTCCGTGGGAGCCCCAGCATTTT
TRBD2,TRBJ2-1,NA,TRBV11-3,CASSPLADEQFF,TGTGCCAGCAGCCCCCTAGCGGATGAGCAGTTCTTC
NA,TRBJ1-1,NA,TRBV11-1,CASSFQMNTEAFF,TGTGCCAGCAGCTTTCAGATGAACACTGAAGCTTTCTTT
NA,TRBJ1-2,NA,TRBV28,CASSLAGGGYTF,TGTGCCAGCAGTTTAGCCGGGGGTGGCTACACCTTC
TRBD1,TRBJ2-2,few,TRBV5-1,CASSGGTGNTGELFF,TGCGCCAGCAGCGGCGGGACAGGGAACACCGGGGAGCTGTTTTTT
TRBD1,TRBJ2-3,once,TRBV7-9,CASSSLRDRATDTQYF,TGTGCCAGCAGCTCTCTCCGGGACAGAGCAACAGATACGCAGTATTTT
NA,TRBJ2-7,few,TRBV5-1,CASSLATGPYEQYF,TGCGCCAGCAGCTTGGCTACAGGTCCATACGAGCAGTACTTC
NA,TRBJ1-5,NA,TRBV4-2,CASSPERVSYNQPQHF,TGTGCCAGCAGCCCAGAGCGGGTCAGCTACAATCAGCCCCAGCATTTT
TRBD1,TRBJ1-2,NA,TRBV28,CASTRTGEAGYTF,TGTGCCAGCACCCGGACAGGGGAGGCTGGCTACACCTTC
TRBD1,TRBJ1-5,NA,TRBV2,CASNDRGNQPQHF,TGTGCCAGCAACGACAGGGGTAATCAGCCCCAGCATTTT
NA,TRBJ2-5,NA,TRBV4-2,CASSQERRQRQETQYF,TGTGCCAGCAGCCAAGAAAGGCGGCAGCGACAAGAGACCCAGTACTTC
NA,TRBJ1-2,NA,TRBV14,CASSQDRNSRLPRGYTF,TGTGCCAGCAGCCAAGATCGGAATAGCCGTCTTCCCCGGGGCTACACCTTC
NA,TRBJ1-4,NA,TRBV7-3,CASSLGQGEKLFF,TGTGCCAGCAGCTTAGGCCAGGGCGAAAAACTGTTTTTT
NA,TRBJ2-2,NA,TRBV5-1,CASSLLQGTNTGELFF,TGCGCCAGCAGCTTGTTACAGGGCACGAACACCGGGGAGCTGTTTTTT
NA,TRBJ1-5,once,TRBV24-1,CATSDHLMTPKTHSNQPQHF,TGTGCCACCAGTGATCACCTGATGACACCCAAAACCCACAGCAATCAGCCCCAGCATTTT
NA,TRBJ1-1,NA,TRBV28,CASTLVGSYTNTEAFF,TGTGCCAGCACCCTGGTGGGCAGTTATACGAACACTGAAGCTTTCTTT
NA,TRBJ1-1,NA,TRBV5-1,CASEVQGSTGEAFF,TGCGCCAGCGAAGTACAGGGATCTACTGGTGAAGCTTTCTTT
NA,TRBJ2-1,NA,TRBV7-3,CASSLWVGSLNNNEQFF,TGTGCCAGCAGCTTATGGGTGGGCTCTCTCAACAACAATGAGCAGTTCTTC
NA,TRBJ2-1,NA,TRBV7-2,CATSSHRLGNEQFF,TGTGCCACCTCGTCCCACCGACTTGGAAATGAGCAGTTCTTC
TRBD1,TRBJ1-2,NA,TRBV25-1,CASSVDDRVYGYTF,TGTGCCAGCAGTGTCGACGACAGGGTCTATGGCTACACCTTC
NA,TRBJ1-2,NA,TRBV19,CASSITPQGANYGYTF,TGTGCCAGTAGTATTACACCACAGGGAGCTAACTATGGCTACACCTTC
NA,TRBJ1-4,NA,TRBV11-2,CASSLGRLLGAEKLFF,TGTGCCAGCAGCTTAGGACGATTACTAGGAGCTGAAAAACTGTTTTTT
TRBD1,TRBJ1-2,NA,TRBV19,CASRLIQGDGANYGYTF,TGTGCCAGTAGACTCATACAGGGGGACGGAGCTAACTATGGCTACACCTTC
NA,TRBJ1-6,NA,TRBV6-5,CASSYSALDSPLHF,TGTGCCAGCAGTTACTCGGCTCTCGATTCACCCCTCCACTTT
NA,TRBJ2-2,NA,TRBV11-2,CASSHVWGAPFTGELFF,TGTGCCAGCAGCCACGTGTGGGGAGCTCCGTTCACCGGGGAGCTGTTTTTT
NA,TRBJ1-3,NA,TRBV11-3,CASSLTTGNTIYF,TGTGCCAGCAGCCTCACAACGGGAAACACCATATATTTT
TRBD1,TRBJ2-5,NA,TRBV2,CASNGQGAGETQYF,TGTGCCAGCAACGGACAGGGGGCGGGAGAGACCCAGTACTTC
NA,TRBJ2-2,NA,TRBV9,CASSAPARGSSGELFF,TGTGCCAGCAGCGCCCCAGCCCGGGGTTCCTCCGGGGAGCTGTTTTTT
NA,TRBJ1-5,NA,TRBV2,CASSEGARYQPQHF,TGTGCCAGCAGTGAGGGGGCGAGATATCAGCCCCAGCATTTT
NA,TRBJ1-2,NA,TRBV4-1,CASSQKQGIGYTF,TGCGCCAGCAGCCAGAAACAGGGTATCGGCTACACCTTC
TRBD1,TRBJ2-3,once,TRBV6-1,CASSEPTGTGRLPYTQYF,TGTGCCAGCAGTGAGCCTACCGGGACAGGGCGTCTACCGTATACGCAGTATTTT
NA,TRBJ1-2,NA,TRBV6-5,CASSTNGEGYTF,TGTGCCAGCAGTACAAATGGAGAGGGCTACACCTTC
NA,TRBJ1-1,NA,TRBV2,CASSEAGEAFF,TGTGCCAGCAGTGAGGCGGGAGAAGCTTTCTTT
TRBD2,TRBJ2-3,NA,TRBV7-2,CASSLSSGRFDTQYF,TGTGCCAGCAGCTTATCTAGCGGGAGGTTCGATACGCAGTATTTT
NA,TRBJ1-2,NA,TRBV3-1/TRBV3-2,CASSHTGSHYGYTF,TGTGCCAGCAGCCACACAGGGAGTCACTATGGCTACACCTTC
TRBD1,TRBJ2-7,NA,TRBV18,CASSPRQGDHEQYF,TGTGCCAGCTCACCTCGACAGGGTGACCACGAGCAGTACTTC
NA,TRBJ1-2,NA,TRBV5-1,CASSPEGQAHGYTF,TGCGCCAGCAGCCCGGAGGGGCAGGCACATGGCTACACCTTC
NA,TRBJ2-5,NA,TRBV28,CASSPQGAGTQETQYF,TGTGCCAGCAGTCCCCAAGGTGCGGGAACCCAAGAGACCCAGTACTTC
NA,TRBJ1-4,NA,TRBV28,CASSRPGDNEKLFF,TGTGCCAGCAGTCGTCCAGGGGATAATGAAAAACTGTTTTTT
TRBD1,TRBJ1-1,NA,TRBV5-1,CASSLEITGGTEAFF,TGCGCCAGCAGCTTGGAAATCACAGGGGGCACTGAAGCTTTCTTT
NA,TRBJ2-1,NA,TRBV7-9,CASSLSAGPFNEQFF,TGTGCCAGCAGCTTATCTGCGGGACCATTCAATGAGCAGTTCTTC
NA,TRBJ1-5,NA,TRBV28,CASSDPDGGSNQPQHF,TGTGCCAGCAGTGACCCCGACGGGGGTAGCAATCAGCCCCAGCATTTT
NA,TRBJ1-6,few,TRBV6-5,CASRADYNSPLHF,TGTGCCAGCAGGGCAGACTATAATTCACCCCTCCACTTT
TRBD2,TRBJ2-3,NA,TRBV29-1,CSVLLGGTTLLDTQYF,TGCAGCGTTCTCCTCGGGGGGACTACACTCTTGGATACGCAGTATTTT
TRBD1,TRBJ1-1,NA,TRBV2,CASSELGQGATEAFF,TGTGCCAGCAGTGAACTTGGACAGGGGGCTACTGAAGCTTTCTTT
TRBD2,TRBJ2-2,NA,TRBV6-5,CASGELAGPLGELFF,TGTGCCAGCGGAGAACTAGCGGGACCACTGGGGGAGCTGTTTTTT
TRBD1,TRBJ2-7,NA,TRBV18,CASSPDPGTGGFYEQYF,TGTGCCAGCTCACCCGATCCCGGGACAGGGGGCTTCTACGAGCAGTACTTC
NA,TRBJ2-7,NA,TRBV15,CATSRDFAGYDEQYF,TGTGCCACCAGCAGAGATTTTGCGGGCTACGACGAGCAGTACTTC
TRBD2,TRBJ2-3,NA,TRBV11-2,CASSPPGRELDTQYF,TGTGCCAGCAGCCCGCCGGGGCGGGAGTTAGATACGCAGTATTTT
NA,TRBJ1-2,NA,TRBV19,CASSIPPGYGYTF,TGTGCCAGTAGTATCCCCCCGGGCTATGGCTACACCTTC
NA,TRBJ2-1,NA,TRBV29-1,CSVSDWRNEQFF,TGCAGCGTTTCGGACTGGCGGAATGAGCAGTTCTTC
NA,TRBJ2-2,NA,TRBV5-1,CASSRRGTHVTGELFF,TGCGCCAGCAGCCGACGGGGGACTCACGTCACCGGGGAGCTGTTTTTT
TRBD2,TRBJ2-5,few,TRBV4-2,CASSPRLAEETQYF,TGTGCCAGCAGCCCCAGACTAGCGGAAGAGACCCAGTACTTC
NA,TRBJ2-2,NA,TRBV14,CASSLGANTGELFF,TGTGCCAGCAGCCTGGGAGCGAACACCGGGGAGCTGTTTTTT
NA,TRBJ2-5,NA,TRBV3-1/TRBV3-2,CASSQTLSVGQWETQYF,TGTGCCAGCAGCCAAACCCTTAGTGTGGGGCAATGGGAGACCCAGTACTTC
TRBD2,TRBJ2-1,NA,TRBV10-2,CASSDWNLGEGPNEQFF,TGCGCCAGCAGTGACTGGAACCTCGGGGAGGGCCCCAATGAGCAGTTCTTC
NA,TRBJ2-7,NA,TRBV28,CASSTFQGSYEQYF,TGTGCCAGCAGTACCTTTCAGGGCTCCTACGAGCAGTACTTC
NA,TRBJ1-1,NA,TRBV5-5,CASSLRTRQTNTEAFF,TGTGCCAGCAGCCTGCGGACCCGACAGACCAACACTGAAGCTTTCTTT
NA,TRBJ1-1,NA,TRBV11-2,CASSLVLGGGFKTEAFF,TGTGCCAGCAGCTTAGTATTGGGGGGGGGCTTTAAAACTGAAGCTTTCTTT
NA,TRBJ1-2,NA,TRBV28,CASSLWGGYTF,TGTGCCAGCAGTTTATGGGGCGGCTACACCTTC